Listed below are T cell receptor beta chains from one sample, sequenced in a study of early stage breast cancer tumors. Data came from immunoSEQ multiplex PCR; TCRdb stores just in-frame clones and leaves some out. Found here are thousands of clones, 64% of them singletons; the top ten hold roughly 17%. Sequences were obtained from breast tumor tissue. The receptors come from a person aged 40 to 49 with breast cancer. Both conserved end residues are part of each CDR3. The D gene is left open where the match is weak. A clone size is listed for some rows: how often the clone was seen (once, few, many), or a class if it is expanded.

cdr3_nt: TGTGCCAGCTCGGGGAAGCGGGAGGGATTCTACGAGCAGTACTTC; cdr3_aa: CASSGKREGFYEQYF; v_call: TRBV18; clone_size: .; j_call: TRBJ2-7; d_call: TRBD2
cdr3_nt: TGTGCCAGCAGTTTAGTGGGGGGCACTGAAGCTTTCTTT; cdr3_aa: CASSLVGGTEAFF; v_call: TRBV27; clone_size: .; j_call: TRBJ1-1; d_call: .
cdr3_nt: TGCGCCAGCAGCTTGTGGGGATCCTACGAGCAGTACTTC; cdr3_aa: CASSLWGSYEQYF; v_call: TRBV5-1; clone_size: once; j_call: TRBJ2-7; d_call: .
cdr3_nt: TGTGCCAGCAGCTTAGAGGGAGGGGTTAATCAGCCCCAGCATTTT; cdr3_aa: CASSLEGGVNQPQHF; v_call: TRBV7-6; clone_size: few; j_call: TRBJ1-5; d_call: .
cdr3_nt: TGTGCTAGTGGTTTGGGGAATGTCGGCTACGAGCAGTACTTC; cdr3_aa: CASGLGNVGYEQYF; v_call: TRBV12-5; clone_size: .; j_call: TRBJ2-7; d_call: .
cdr3_nt: TGTGCCAGCAGCGACAGGGTAGCCCACGAGCAGTACTTC; cdr3_aa: CASSDRVAHEQYF; v_call: TRBV7-8; clone_size: .; j_call: TRBJ2-7; d_call: TRBD1
cdr3_nt: TGTGCCACCAGCAGACTAGACAGGGCTTCTGGAAACACCATATATTTT; cdr3_aa: CATSRLDRASGNTIYF; v_call: TRBV15; clone_size: .; j_call: TRBJ1-3; d_call: TRBD1
cdr3_nt: TGTGCCAGCAGTTTCCTGTCGACGGGGAGAAACACCATATATTTT; cdr3_aa: CASSFLSTGRNTIYF; v_call: TRBV28; clone_size: .; j_call: TRBJ1-3; d_call: .
cdr3_nt: TGTGCCAGCAGCTCCTACTTCCGCGGGGAGCTGTTTTTT; cdr3_aa: CASSSYFRGELFF; v_call: TRBV7-2; clone_size: .; j_call: TRBJ2-2; d_call: .
cdr3_nt: TGTGCCATCAGGATGCAGGGGAACACTGAAGCTTTCTTT; cdr3_aa: CAIRMQGNTEAFF; v_call: TRBV10-3; clone_size: .; j_call: TRBJ1-1; d_call: .
cdr3_nt: TGTGCCAGCAGCAACCCGGATAGCAATCAGCCCCAGCATTTT; cdr3_aa: CASSNPDSNQPQHF; v_call: TRBV28; clone_size: .; j_call: TRBJ1-5; d_call: .
cdr3_nt: TGTGCCAGCAGCTTAGCAGCGGGAGAGTCCTACAATGAGCAGTTCTTC; cdr3_aa: CASSLAAGESYNEQFF; v_call: TRBV7-9; clone_size: .; j_call: TRBJ2-1; d_call: TRBD2
cdr3_nt: TGTGCCAGACCCTTAGCGGGAGTCTACGAGCAGTACTTC; cdr3_aa: CARPLAGVYEQYF; v_call: TRBV6-1; clone_size: .; j_call: TRBJ2-7; d_call: TRBD2
cdr3_nt: TGTGCCAGCAAAAGTGGACAGGTGAACACCGGGGAGCTGTTTTTT; cdr3_aa: CASKSGQVNTGELFF; v_call: TRBV28; clone_size: few; j_call: TRBJ2-2; d_call: TRBD1
cdr3_nt: TGTGCCAGCAGCTCCTTAGCGGGAGGGAAGCTCGAGCAGTACTTC; cdr3_aa: CASSSLAGGKLEQYF; v_call: TRBV7-9; clone_size: .; j_call: TRBJ2-7; d_call: TRBD2
cdr3_nt: TGTGCCAGTAGGACAGGGCAAAACATTCAGTACTTC; cdr3_aa: CASRTGQNIQYF; v_call: TRBV19; clone_size: few; j_call: TRBJ2-4; d_call: TRBD1
cdr3_nt: TGTGCCAGCAGGGGACAGTCCGATGAAAAACTGTTTTTT; cdr3_aa: CASRGQSDEKLFF; v_call: TRBV6-5; clone_size: .; j_call: TRBJ1-4; d_call: TRBD1
cdr3_nt: TGTGCCAGCAGTGGCAGGAGGGGTTTGGCCAAAAACATTCAGTACTTC; cdr3_aa: CASSGRRGLAKNIQYF; v_call: TRBV2; clone_size: .; j_call: TRBJ2-4; d_call: .
cdr3_nt: TGTGCCAGCAGTTCATCCGGAGGGGGCTACACCTTC; cdr3_aa: CASSSSGGGYTF; v_call: TRBV6-6; clone_size: .; j_call: TRBJ1-2; d_call: .
cdr3_nt: TGTGCCTGGAGGCTAACGGGAGCCTTCACAGATACGCAGTATTTT; cdr3_aa: CAWRLTGAFTDTQYF; v_call: TRBV30; clone_size: .; j_call: TRBJ2-3; d_call: .
cdr3_nt: TGTGCCAGCAGCGTATCCCGGACTAGCGGAGGTCAAGAGACCCAGTACTTC; cdr3_aa: CASSVSRTSGGQETQYF; v_call: TRBV9; clone_size: .; j_call: TRBJ2-5; d_call: TRBD2
cdr3_nt: TGTGCCAGCAGTGACCGGGACAACAATGAGCAGTTCTTC; cdr3_aa: CASSDRDNNEQFF; v_call: TRBV6-4; clone_size: .; j_call: TRBJ2-1; d_call: .
cdr3_nt: TGTGCCAGCAGTTTAAGGGGGAGGCCCCAGCATTTT; cdr3_aa: CASSLRGRPQHF; v_call: TRBV28; clone_size: once; j_call: TRBJ1-5; d_call: .
cdr3_nt: TGTGCCAGCAGTGACGGGCAGCACGGGGAGCTGTTTTTT; cdr3_aa: CASSDGQHGELFF; v_call: TRBV6-4; clone_size: .; j_call: TRBJ2-2; d_call: .
cdr3_nt: TGCGCCAGCAGGGGAGGACGGTCCGGGGAGCAGTACTTC; cdr3_aa: CASRGGRSGEQYF; v_call: TRBV5-1; clone_size: .; j_call: TRBJ2-7; d_call: .
cdr3_nt: TGTGCCAGCAGTTTATCAATAGCGGGGGCCTACGAGCAGTACTTC; cdr3_aa: CASSLSIAGAYEQYF; v_call: TRBV27; clone_size: .; j_call: TRBJ2-7; d_call: TRBD2
cdr3_nt: TGTGCCAGCAGCTTCCTGGGACTAGCGGGAGAGACCCAGTACTTC; cdr3_aa: CASSFLGLAGETQYF; v_call: TRBV11-1; clone_size: .; j_call: TRBJ2-5; d_call: TRBD2